This TCR beta chain was obtained from a study of beta chain features in type 1 diabetes. Study findings and constraints: People with Type 1 diabetes carried modestly yet significantly shorter TCRB CDR3s in all four CD4+ subsets.

All of the isolated RNA was reverse transcribed, so expressed TCRB transcripts were sequenced. The method was immunoSEQ multiplex PCR; TCRdb's version includes in-frame clones alone and lacks a portion of them. The sample lists around 710,000 clones, 9.5% to 15% occurring once. Regarding this clone: Its antigen is undetermined.

The V gene lost 5 bases and the J gene lost 6 bases, with 16 bases spanning the gap. Germline-derived CDR1 and CDR2 are SGHAT and FQNNGV. The CDR3 covers 15 residues. The sequencing input was naive CD4+ T cells from blood. V and J are TRBV11-2 and TRBJ2-2, with D uncertain. This clonotype was obtained from a young man with type 1 diabetes. In nucleotides, the CDR3 is TGTGCCAGCAGCCCGAACCAGCGCCCCTCCGGGGAGCTGTTTTTT. It is translated as CASSPNQRPSGELFF.